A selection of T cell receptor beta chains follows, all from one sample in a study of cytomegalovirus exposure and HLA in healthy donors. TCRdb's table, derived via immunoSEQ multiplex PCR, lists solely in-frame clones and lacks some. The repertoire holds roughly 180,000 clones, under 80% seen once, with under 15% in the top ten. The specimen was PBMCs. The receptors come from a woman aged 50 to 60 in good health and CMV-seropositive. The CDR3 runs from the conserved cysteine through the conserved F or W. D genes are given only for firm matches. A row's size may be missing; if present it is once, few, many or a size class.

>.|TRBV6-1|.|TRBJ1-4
CASSTQERVGEKLFF
TGTGCCAGCTCTACCCAAGAGAGGGTTGGTGAAAAACTGTTTTTT
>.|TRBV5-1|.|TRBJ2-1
CASSLAGPPYNEQFF
TGCGCCAGCAGCTTGGCAGGGCCTCCTTACAATGAGCAGTTCTTC
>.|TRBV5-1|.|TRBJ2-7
CASSLTANEQYF
TGCGCCAGCAGCTTAACTGCTAACGAGCAGTACTTC
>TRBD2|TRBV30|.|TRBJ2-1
CAWMLAGTNEQFF
TGTGCCTGGATGCTAGCGGGTACCAATGAGCAGTTCTTC
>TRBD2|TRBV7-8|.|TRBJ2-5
CASSLIGAGGQETQYF
TGTGCCAGCAGCTTAATCGGAGCGGGGGGGCAAGAGACCCAGTACTTC
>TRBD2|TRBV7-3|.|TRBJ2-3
CASSFGGADTQYF
TGTGCCAGCAGCTTCGGGGGGGCAGATACGCAGTATTTT
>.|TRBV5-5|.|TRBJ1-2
CASSLANSGTAIYGYTF
TGTGCCAGCAGCTTGGCCAACTCCGGGACTGCTATCTATGGCTACACCTTC
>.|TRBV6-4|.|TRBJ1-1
CASSVDSSTEAFF
TGTGCCAGCAGCGTCGACAGTTCCACTGAAGCTTTCTTT
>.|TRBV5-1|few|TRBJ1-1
CASSLGGNTEAFF
TGCGCCAGCAGCTTGGGCGGGAACACTGAAGCTTTCTTT
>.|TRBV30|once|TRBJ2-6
CAWSVTFETAHSGANVLTF
TGTGCCTGGAGTGTAACGTTTGAGACAGCCCACTCTGGGGCCAACGTCCTGACTTTC
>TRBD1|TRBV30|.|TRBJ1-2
CACDGDRGNYGYTF
TGTGCCTGTGACGGGGACAGGGGGAACTATGGCTACACCTTC
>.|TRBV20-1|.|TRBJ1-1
CSAGDPTEAFF
TGCAGTGCAGGGGATCCCACTGAAGCTTTCTTT
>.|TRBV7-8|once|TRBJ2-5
CASSSLSGMRQETQYF
TGTGCCAGCAGCTCACTTAGCGGAATGCGGCAAGAGACCCAGTACTTC
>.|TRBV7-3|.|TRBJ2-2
CASSLWFATSFPGELFF
TGTGCCAGCAGCTTATGGTTCGCTACCTCCTTTCCTGGGGAGCTGTTTTTT
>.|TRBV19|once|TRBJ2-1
CASSINNEQFF
TGTGCCAGTAGTATCAACAATGAGCAGTTCTTC